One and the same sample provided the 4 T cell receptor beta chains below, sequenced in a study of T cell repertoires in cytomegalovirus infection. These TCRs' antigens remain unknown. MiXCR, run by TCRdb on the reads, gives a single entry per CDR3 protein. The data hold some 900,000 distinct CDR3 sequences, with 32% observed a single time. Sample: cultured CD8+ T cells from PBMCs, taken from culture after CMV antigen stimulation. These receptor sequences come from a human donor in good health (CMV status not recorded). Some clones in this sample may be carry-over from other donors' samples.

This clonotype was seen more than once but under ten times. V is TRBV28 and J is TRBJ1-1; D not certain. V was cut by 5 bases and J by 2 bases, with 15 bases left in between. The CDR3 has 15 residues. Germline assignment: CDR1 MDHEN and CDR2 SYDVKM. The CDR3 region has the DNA TGTGCCAGCAGTCCGTTTAGGATCGGAAACACTGAAGCTTTCTTT. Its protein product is CASSPFRIGNTEAFF.

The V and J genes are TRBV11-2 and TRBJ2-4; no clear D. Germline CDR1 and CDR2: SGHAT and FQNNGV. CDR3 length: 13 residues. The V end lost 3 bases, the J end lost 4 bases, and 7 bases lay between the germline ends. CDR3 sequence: CASSFWGKNIQYF. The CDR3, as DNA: TGTGCCAGCAGCTTCTGGGGAAAAAACATTCAGTACTTC.

CDR3 in DNA: TGTGCCAGCAGCCAAGATGCTAGCACCGGGGAGCTGTTTTTT. Amino acid sequence: CASSQDASTGELFF. The J gene is TRBJ2-2, the V gene TRBV3-1, with D unclear. From germline, CDR1 is LGHDT and CDR2 YNNKEL (reference sequence). The CDR3 is 14 amino acids. V was pared by 0 bases and J by 4 bases, with 6 bases between.

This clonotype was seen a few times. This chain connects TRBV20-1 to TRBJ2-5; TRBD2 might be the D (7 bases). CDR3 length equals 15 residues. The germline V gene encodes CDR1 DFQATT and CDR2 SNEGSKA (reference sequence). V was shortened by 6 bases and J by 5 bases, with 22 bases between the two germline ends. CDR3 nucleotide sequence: TGCAGTGCCCAAAATGCCCGGGGGGCGCGGGAGACCCAGTACTTC. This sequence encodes CSAQNARGARETQYF.